This T cell receptor beta chain originates from a study of cytomegalovirus exposure and HLA in healthy donors. Both 60 Vbeta primers and 13 Jbeta primers went into the PCR. Here immunoSEQ multiplex PCR was the method, and the copy in TCRdb shows in-frame clones only, minus some. The data contain approximately 150,000 clones, about 80% of them singletons. The donors were healthy bone marrow donors. There are a few counts of this clone. Its antigen is not identified. Study-wide results and limits: Among the most significant clusters, several appeared linked to common viral pathogens in a later analysis. 87-base-pair reads could not separate some V segments, including TRBV6-2 and TRBV6-3. Reports described diagnosis of cytomegalovirus status by the classifier as highly specific and sensitive.

Germline CDR1 is MNHNS and CDR2 is SASEGT. Trimming removed 6 bases from V and 5 bases from J; junction bases left unmatched: 8. The CDR3 length is 15 residues. The sequenced sample was PBMCs. This rearrangement joins TRBV6-1 to TRBJ2-7, with TRBD1 matching over 12 bases. The receptor was derived from a male donor in good health and CMV-seronegative. CDR3 protein: CASRKGTGGVDEQYF. CDR3 DNA sequence: TGTGCCAGCAGGAAGGGGACAGGGGGCGTCGACGAGCAGTACTTC.